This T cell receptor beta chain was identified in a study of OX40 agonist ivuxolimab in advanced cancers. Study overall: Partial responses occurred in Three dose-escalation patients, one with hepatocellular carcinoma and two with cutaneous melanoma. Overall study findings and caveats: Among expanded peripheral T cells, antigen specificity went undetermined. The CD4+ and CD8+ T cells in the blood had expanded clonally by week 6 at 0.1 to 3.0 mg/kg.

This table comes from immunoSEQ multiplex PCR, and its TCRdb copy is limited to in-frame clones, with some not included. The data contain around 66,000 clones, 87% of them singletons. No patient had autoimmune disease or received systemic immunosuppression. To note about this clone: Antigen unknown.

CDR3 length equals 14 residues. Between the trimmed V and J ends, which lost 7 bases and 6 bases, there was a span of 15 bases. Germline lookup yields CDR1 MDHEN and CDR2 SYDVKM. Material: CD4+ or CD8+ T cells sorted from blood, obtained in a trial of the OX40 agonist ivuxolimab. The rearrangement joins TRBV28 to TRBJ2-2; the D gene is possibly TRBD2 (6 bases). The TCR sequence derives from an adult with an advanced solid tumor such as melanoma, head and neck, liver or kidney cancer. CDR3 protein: CASKGRFRSGELFF. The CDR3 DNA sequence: TGTGCCAGCAAAGGGAGGTTCCGGTCCGGGGAGCTGTTTTTT.